Following are 9 T cell receptor beta chains from one sample sequenced in a study of OX40 agonist ivuxolimab in advanced cancers. Repertoires were generated with immunoSEQ multiplex PCR, while TCRdb's copy carries only in-frame clones and drops some. The sample shows 35,000 or so clones, approximately 90% of them seen only once. Sequences were derived from CD4+ or CD8+ T cells sorted from blood, sampled in a trial of the OX40 agonist ivuxolimab. The receptor set was obtained from an adult with an advanced solid tumor such as melanoma, head and neck, liver or kidney cancer.

This chain connects TRBV2 to TRBJ1-1; 8 positions agree with TRBD1. The junction had 8 bases not matched to a gene; V was cut back by 7 bases and J by 4 bases. The CDR3 covers 14 residues. Germline V gene lookup returns CDR1 SNHLY and CDR2 FYNNEI. The CDR3 DNA follows: TGTGCCAGCATATCACAGGGGGGTTTCACTGAAGCTTTCTTT. Translated, it gives CASISQGGFTEAFF.

V gene TRBV18 combines with J gene TRBJ1-3; 8 positions agree with TRBD1. The V segment lost 2 bases and the J segment 5 bases; nucleotides outside the gene matches: 8. CDR1 is KGHSH and CDR2 is LQKENI in the germline V gene. CDR3 size: 16 residues. The CDR3 region is CASSPKGGTGRNTIYF. In nucleotides, the CDR3 is TGTGCCAGCTCACCAAAAGGAGGGACAGGACGAAACACCATATATTTT.

The rearrangement uses TRBV18 and TRBJ2-7; 11 positions agree with TRBD1. The germline CDR1 and CDR2 sequences are KGHSH and LQKENI. The J segment lost 6 bases and the V segment lost 0 bases, leaving 7 bases of the junction unmatched. The CDR3 sequence is 16 residues long. The CDR3 reads CASSPPGTGGLREQYF. In DNA form, the CDR3 reads TGTGCCAGCTCACCACCTGGGACAGGGGGTTTGCGCGAGCAGTACTTC. Supplemented by reference TRBV18 and TRBJ2-7, the full variable domain reads NAGVMQNPRHLVRRRGQEARLRCSPMKGHSHVYWYRQLPEEGLKFMVYLQKENIIDESGMPKERFSAEFPKEGPSILRIQQVVRGDSAAYFCASSPPGTGGLREQYFGPGTRLTVT.

This clone was picked up a small number of times. The chain uses TRBV19 and TRBJ1-2; no clear D gene. The CDR3 runs to 13 residues. From germline, CDR1 is LNHDA and CDR2 SQIVND (reference sequence). Trimming cost V 1 base and J 9 bases, with 12 bases left between them. As DNA, the CDR3 is TGTGCCAGTAGTATAGGAACTGTTCCCCGCTACACCTTC. Translated, it gives CASSIGTVPRYTF.

V usage is TRBV4-1 and J usage is TRBJ1-1; D uncertain. The CDR3 runs 14 residues. V shed 3 bases and J shed 5 bases, with 13 bases lying between them. Per germline, CDR1 MGHRA and CDR2 YSYEKL. CDR3 amino acids: CASSQPTRTTEAFF. The CDR3 DNA reads TGCGCCAGCAGCCAGCCCACCCGAACAACTGAAGCTTTCTTT.

This chain links TRBV11-2 with TRBJ2-1; 13 bases map to TRBD2. With 4 bases clipped from V and 2 bases from J, the junction kept 11 bases outside the gene matches. The CDR3 is 19 residues long. Germline-derived CDR1 and CDR2 are SGHAT and FQNNGV. The DNA for the CDR3 is TGTGCCAGCAGCTCCCCACCCGGACTAGCGGGAGCCCCCTACAATGAGCAGTTCTTC. Protein: CASSSPPGLAGAPYNEQFF.

The chain couples TRBV6-6 to TRBJ2-7, with 7 bases matching TRBD1. Germline CDR1 MNHNY, CDR2 SVGAGI (reference sequence). V shed 5 bases, J shed 3 bases, and the junction held 4 bases outside the gene matches. The CDR3 has 13 residues. CDR3 in amino acids: CASSPQGDYEQYF. The DNA for the CDR3 is TGTGCCAGCAGTCCCCAGGGGGACTACGAGCAGTACTTC.

The J gene is TRBJ1-5, the V gene TRBV4-3; D gene uncertain. The CDR3 consists of 15 residues. V was cut by 0 bases and J by 7 bases, with 13 bases left in between. Per the germline V gene, CDR1 is LGHNA and CDR2 is YSLEER. The CDR3 spells CASSQDLGVPQPQHF. The CDR3 DNA reads as TGCGCCAGCAGCCAAGATCTCGGGGTTCCACAGCCCCAGCATTTT.

This clone was seen a few times. The chain combines TRBV29-1 with TRBJ1-1; D is ambiguous. CDR3 length: 12 residues. From germline, CDR1 is SQVTM and CDR2 ANQGSEA. V was clipped by 4 bases and J by 2 bases, with 8 bases between them. This chain's CDR3 is CSVGHLNTEAFF. DNA for the CDR3: TGCAGCGTTGGCCACCTTAACACTGAAGCTTTCTTT.